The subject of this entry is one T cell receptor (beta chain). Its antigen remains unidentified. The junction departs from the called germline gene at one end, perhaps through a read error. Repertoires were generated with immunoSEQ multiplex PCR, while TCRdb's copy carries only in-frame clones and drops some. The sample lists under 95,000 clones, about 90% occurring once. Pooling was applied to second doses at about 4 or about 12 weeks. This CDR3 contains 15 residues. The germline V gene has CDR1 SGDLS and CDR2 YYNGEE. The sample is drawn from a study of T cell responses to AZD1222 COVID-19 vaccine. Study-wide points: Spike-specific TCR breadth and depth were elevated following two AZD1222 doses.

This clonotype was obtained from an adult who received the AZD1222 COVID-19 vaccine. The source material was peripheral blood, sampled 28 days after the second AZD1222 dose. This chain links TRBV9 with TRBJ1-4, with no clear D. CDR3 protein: CASSVAARENEKLFF. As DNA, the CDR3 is TGTGCCAGCAGCGTAGCTGCAAGGGAAAATGAAAAGCTGTTTTTT.